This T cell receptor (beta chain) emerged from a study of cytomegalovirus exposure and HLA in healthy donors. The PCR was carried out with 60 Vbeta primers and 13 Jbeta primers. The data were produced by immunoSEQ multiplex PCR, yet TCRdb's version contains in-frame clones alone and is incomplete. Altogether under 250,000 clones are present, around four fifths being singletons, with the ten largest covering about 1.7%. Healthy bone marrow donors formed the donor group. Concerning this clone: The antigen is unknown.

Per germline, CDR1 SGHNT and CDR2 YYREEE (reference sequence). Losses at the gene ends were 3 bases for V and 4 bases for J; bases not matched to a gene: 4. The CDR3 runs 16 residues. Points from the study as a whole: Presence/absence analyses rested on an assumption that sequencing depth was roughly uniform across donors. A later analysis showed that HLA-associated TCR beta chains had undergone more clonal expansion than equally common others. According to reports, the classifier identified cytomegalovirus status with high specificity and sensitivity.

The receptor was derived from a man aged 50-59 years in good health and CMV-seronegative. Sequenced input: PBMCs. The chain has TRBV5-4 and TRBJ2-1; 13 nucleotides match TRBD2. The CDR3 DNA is TGTGCCAGCAGCTCCGGACTAGCGGGAGTTTACAATGAGCAGTTCTTC. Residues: CASSSGLAGVYNEQFF.